These 24 T cell receptor beta chains came from one sample sequenced in a study of blood T cell repertoires in COVID-19 (dated by TCRdb to about 2020). The library was built by means of the immunoSEQ multiplex PCR assay. TCRdb took this table from immuneACCESS and kept in-frame rearrangements with V and J called. Such tables lack part of the clones; where checked against another copy, unresolved V genes explain under half of the gap, and the rest is unexplained. Across this sample there are just under 45,000 clones, with roughly 80% seen only once. Under 45% of the sample comes from the top ten. What was sequenced was peripheral blood. All receptors derive from a human donor in a cohort sampled during active COVID-19.

This sequence joins TRBV5-8 and TRBJ2-1, with 8 nucleotides matching TRBD2. The CDR3 is 18 residues long. From germline, CDR1 is SGHTS and CDR2 YDEGEE. V lost 0 bases and J lost 0; bases outside the gene matches: 8. The DNA for the CDR3 is TGTGCCAGCAGCTTGGCCCCTAGCGGGTCTTACTCCTACAATGAGCAGTTCTTC. Protein sequence: CASSLAPSGSYSYNEQFF.

The genes are TRBV5-4 and TRBJ2-7; 8 bases line up with TRBD2. This CDR3 is built from 15 residues. J was trimmed by 3 bases and V by 0 bases; bases with no gene match: 5. Germline V lookup: CDR1 SGHNT, CDR2 YYREEE (reference sequence). The CDR3 here is CASSLDSGANYEQYF. For the CDR3, the DNA is TGTGCCAGCAGCTTGGATAGCGGGGCTAACTACGAGCAGTACTTC. The whole variable domain, filled in from reference TRBV5-4 and TRBJ2-7, reads ETGVTQSPTHLIKTRGQQVTLRCSSQSGHNTVSWYQQALGQGPQFIFQYYREEENGRGNFPPRFSGLQFPNYSSELNVNALELDDSALYLCASSLDSGANYEQYFGPGTRLTVT.

This clone was seen a handful of times. V and J are TRBV6-2 or TRBV6-3 and TRBJ2-7; 7 positions match TRBD2. The V segment lost 4 bases and the J segment 3 bases; nucleotides outside the gene matches: 9. Germline V gene sequence: CDR1 MNHEY, CDR2 SVGEGT. The CDR3 has 15 residues. The CDR3 reads CASSLSPGGIYEQYF. The CDR3 region has the DNA TGTGCCAGCAGTTTATCTCCGGGGGGTATCTACGAGCAGTACTTC.

The rearrangement uses TRBV19 and TRBJ1-5; D is unclear. V shed 4 bases and J shed 4 bases, with 5 bases lying between them. The CDR3 length is 12 residues. Per germline, CDR1 LNHDA and CDR2 SQIVND (reference sequence). The chain's CDR3 is CASSTPNQPQHF. The CDR3 DNA sequence: TGTGCCAGTAGTACCCCGAATCAGCCCCAGCATTTT. The full variable domain, rest sourced from reference TRBV19 and TRBJ1-5, is DGGITQSPKYLFRKEGQNVTLSCEQNLNHDAMYWYRQDPGQGLRLIYYSQIVNDFQKGDIAEGYSVSREKKESFPLTVTSAQKNPTAFYLCASSTPNQPQHFGDGTRLSIL.

The chain has TRBV6-5 and TRBJ2-7; D might be TRBD2 (6 bases). Trimming left V 9 bases short and J 6 bases short, with 21 bases between. The germline V gene encodes CDR1 MNHEY and CDR2 SVGAGI. CDR3 length equals 14 residues. The CDR3, as DNA: TGTGCCAGTAGCATGGGGGGTACTCCGTTCGAGCAGTACGTC. Its translation: CASSMGGTPFEQYV.

The CDR3 spells CASSLGDNTIYF. CDR3 nucleotide sequence: TGTGCCAGCAGCTTAGGAGATAACACCATATATTTT. The chain joins TRBV5-4 to TRBJ1-3, with D unresolved. Trimming removed 2 bases at V and 7 bases at J, with 7 bases between. The germline V gene has CDR1 SGHNT and CDR2 YYREEE (reference sequence). The length of the CDR3 is 12 residues.

The CDR3: CASRSGQGSYNEQFF. Written as DNA, the CDR3 is TGTGCCAGCAGATCAGGACAGGGCTCCTACAATGAGCAGTTCTTC. This chain connects TRBV28 to TRBJ2-1, with TRBD1 matching over 8 bases. V lost 6 bases, J lost 0 bases, and 4 bases stayed unmatched. The CDR3 loop spans 15 amino acids. Germline V lookup: CDR1 MDHEN, CDR2 SYDVKM.

The CDR3: CASSQVYASGSSYNEQFF. CDR3 DNA sequence: TGCGCCAGCAGCCAAGTATATGCTAGCGGGAGCTCCTACAATGAGCAGTTCTTC. The rearrangement uses TRBV4-3 and TRBJ2-1, with TRBD2 matching 10 bases. V gave up 1 base and J gave up 0 bases; unmatched junction bases: 6. This CDR3 has 18 residues. From germline, CDR1 is LGHNA and CDR2 YSLEER.

V usage is TRBV3-1 (or the pseudogene TRBV3-2) and J usage is TRBJ2-2; 9 nucleotides align to TRBD2. The germline gives CDR1 LGHDT, CDR2 YNNKEL (reference sequence). J lost 1 base, V lost 3 bases, and 3 bases had no gene match. The CDR3 contains 16 residues. The chain's CDR3 is CASSHPSGVNTGELFF. The DNA of the CDR3 is TGTGCCAGCAGCCACCCTAGCGGGGTGAACACCGGGGAGCTGTTTTTT.

This clone appeared a few times. The chain carries TRBV7-9 and TRBJ2-3; 11 bases match TRBD1. The CDR3 is 15 residues long. V gave up 8 bases and J gave up 5 bases; unmatched junction bases: 9. Germline lookup yields CDR1 SEHNR and CDR2 FQNEAQ (reference sequence). CDR3 DNA sequence: TGTGCCAGCTACTGGGACAGGGGGTTGATAGATACGCAGTATTTT. Amino acid sequence: CASYWDRGLIDTQYF.

This clone has a handful of counts. The chain carries TRBV3-1 (or the pseudogene TRBV3-2) and TRBJ1-5; 9 nucleotides match TRBD1. The germline CDR1 and CDR2 sequences are LGHDT and YNNKEL (reference sequence). Trimming cost V 6 bases and J 8 bases; bases outside gene matches: 11. The CDR3 extends over 15 amino acids. The CDR3 loop reads CASSPSHRGPKPQHF. DNA of the CDR3: TGTGCCAGCAGTCCCAGTCACAGGGGGCCAAAGCCCCAGCATTTT.

The rearrangement joins TRBV5-8 to TRBJ2-1; D might be TRBD1 (6 bases). The V gene's germline CDR1 is SGHTS and CDR2 YDEGEE. This CDR3 has 14 residues. The V end lost 4 bases, the J end lost 3 bases, and 11 bases lay between the germline ends. The CDR3 coding sequence is TGTGCCAGCAGCCAAAGGACAGTCTACAATGAGCAGTTCTTC. Encoded protein: CASSQRTVYNEQFF. Full variable domain (rest looked up from reference TRBV5-8 and TRBJ2-1): EAGVTQSPTHLIKTRGQQATLRCSPISGHTSVYWYQQALGLGLQFLLWYDEGEERNRGNFPPRFSGRQFPNYSSELNVNALELEDSALYLCASSQRTVYNEQFFGPGTRLTVL.

The chain combines TRBV18 with TRBJ2-5; 9 bases are a match to TRBD1. Looked up from germline, CDR1 is KGHSH and CDR2 is LQKENI. Trimming took 4 bases from V and 5 from J; bases not matched to a gene: 2. The CDR3 is 13 amino acids. CDR3 loop: CASSRGQGETQYF. The CDR3, as DNA: TGTGCCAGCTCACGAGGACAGGGGGAGACCCAGTACTTC.

The rearrangement joins TRBV5-6 to TRBJ2-7; perhaps TRBD1 as D (6 bases). Trimming shortened V by 2 bases and J by 0 bases, and 12 bases separated the two germline ends. Germline CDR1 is SGHDT and CDR2 is YYEEEE. This CDR3 region has 15 residues. CDR3 in DNA: TGTGCCAGCAGCTTCGCAGGGGCAAGCTCCTACGAGCAGTACTTC. Its translation is CASSFAGASSYEQYF.

V usage is TRBV29-1 and J usage is TRBJ2-3; the match to TRBD1 covers 9 bases. CDR1 is SQVTM and CDR2 is ANQGSEA in the germline V gene. V lost 4 bases and J lost 5; bases outside the gene matches: 13. The CDR3 covers 16 residues. This chain's CDR3 is CSVAPPGQGRGDTQYF. For the CDR3, the DNA is TGCAGCGTTGCCCCACCGGGACAGGGACGAGGAGATACGCAGTATTTT.

This rearrangement joins TRBV19 to TRBJ2-7; 12 bases match TRBD1. With 5 bases clipped from V and 6 bases from J, the junction kept 11 bases outside the gene matches. The CDR3 contains 16 residues. Germline CDR1 LNHDA, CDR2 SQIVND (reference sequence). CDR3 region: CASSPQAGTGGGEQYF. The CDR3 DNA sequence: TGTGCCAGTAGTCCTCAAGCCGGGACAGGGGGCGGCGAGCAGTACTTC.

This clone was seen more than once but under ten times. The V and J genes are TRBV5-1 and TRBJ2-1, with 8 bases matching TRBD1. Unmatched junction bases numbered 8, after V lost 3 bases and J lost 0 bases. CDR3 length: 17 residues. From germline, CDR1 is SGHRS and CDR2 YFSETQ. This CDR3 reads CASSWDRTGASYNEQFF. The CDR3 DNA reads TGCGCCAGCAGCTGGGACAGGACGGGGGCCTCCTACAATGAGCAGTTCTTC.

This chain links TRBV19 with TRBJ1-1; D possibly corresponds to TRBD1 (6 bases). Per germline, CDR1 LNHDA and CDR2 SQIVND (reference sequence). Trimming removed 4 bases at V and 4 bases at J, with 16 bases between. The CDR3 length is 15 residues. CDR3 DNA: TGTGCCAGTAGTACTGAACAGGGAGGGGGCACTGAAGCTTTCTTT. Residues: CASSTEQGGGTEAFF.

Of note for this clone: The sample holds other DNA sequences that translate to the same CDR3. The chain combines TRBV19 with TRBJ1-1; possible D gene TRBD1, 5 bases. Germline V gene data show CDR1 as LNHDA and CDR2 as SQIVND (reference sequence). V lost 4 bases and J lost 0, with 9 bases in between. The CDR3 has 14 residues. The CDR3 here is CASSRTSMNTEAFF. The CDR3 DNA follows: TGTGCCAGTAGTAGGACATCGATGAACACTGAAGCTTTCTTT. The full variable domain, in which reference TRBV19 and TRBJ1-1 provide the parts outside the CDR3, is DGGITQSPKYLFRKEGQNVTLSCEQNLNHDAMYWYRQDPGQGLRLIYYSQIVNDFQKGDIAEGYSVSREKKESFPLTVTSAQKNPTAFYLCASSRTSMNTEAFFGQGTRLTVV.

The V gene is TRBV11-2, the J gene TRBJ1-4, with a tentative D call TRBD1 (5 bases). The ends were cut back, 5 bases at V and 7 bases at J, with 14 bases in the middle. The CDR3 spans 14 residues. Per germline, CDR1 SGHAT and CDR2 FQNNGV. The CDR3 here is CASSLSARAEKLFF. CDR3 nucleotides: TGTGCCAGCAGCCTCTCAGCCAGGGCTGAAAAACTGTTTTTT.

This sequence joins TRBV7-6 and TRBJ2-3; 9 nucleotides align to TRBD1. CDR3 length equals 15 residues. CDR1 and CDR2 from the germline V gene are SGHVS and FNYEAQ. V was clipped by 5 bases and J by 3 bases; unmatched bases: 6. The CDR3 loop reads CASSGTGRRTDTQYF. CDR3 nucleotide sequence: TGTGCCAGCAGCGGGACAGGGAGACGGACAGATACGCAGTATTTT. The variable domain in full, completed from reference TRBV7-6 and TRBJ2-3, reads GAGVSQSPRYKVTKRGQDVALRCDPISGHVSLYWYRQALGQGPEFLTYFNYEAQQDKSGLPNDRFSAERPEGSISTLTIQRTEQRDSAMYRCASSGTGRRTDTQYFGPGTRLTVL.

DNA of the CDR3: TGTGCCAGCAGTTACTCGAGGGGGTGGGGACAGCCCCAGCATTTT. Translated, it gives CASSYSRGWGQPQHF. The chain joins TRBV6-5 to TRBJ1-5, with a tentative D call TRBD1 (6 bases). V was clipped by 0 bases and J by 7 bases, with 13 bases between them. The CDR3 sequence is 15 residues long. From germline, CDR1 is MNHEY and CDR2 SVGAGI.

The chain combines TRBV5-1 with TRBJ2-5; 10 positions agree with TRBD2. CDR3 size: 15 residues. Germline V gene data show CDR1 as SGHRS and CDR2 as YFSETQ. The V gene end was trimmed by 5 bases and the J gene end by 2 bases; junction bases not matched to a gene: 6. In nucleotides, the CDR3 is TGCGCCAGCAGTGAAGGACTAGCGGCACAAGAGACCCAGTACTTC. It codes for CASSEGLAAQETQYF. Full variable domain (rest looked up from reference TRBV5-1 and TRBJ2-5): KAGVTQTPRYLIKTRGQQVTLSCSPISGHRSVSWYQQTPGQGLQFLFEYFSETQRNKGNFPGRFSGRQFSNSRSEMNVSTLELGDSALYLCASSEGLAAQETQYFGPGTRLLVL.

This chain links TRBV6-6 with TRBJ2-3; 11 bases line up with TRBD2. The CDR3 length is 18 residues. Trimming removed 5 bases from V and 2 bases from J; junction bases left unmatched: 12. Germline lookup yields CDR1 MNHNY and CDR2 SVGAGI (reference sequence). Written as DNA, the CDR3 is TGTGCCAGCAGTCGCCTCACTATTAGCGGGGGGGCCACAGATACGCAGTATTTT. This gives the protein CASSRLTISGGATDTQYF.